The rows below give T cell receptor beta chains drawn from one sample of a study of beta chain features in type 1 diabetes. Repertoires were generated with immunoSEQ multiplex PCR, while TCRdb's copy carries only in-frame clones and drops some. The top ten clones hold more than 0.015% of a sample with about 270,000 clones, around an eighth of them seen once. The sequenced sample consisted of naive CD4+ T cells from blood. The source of these receptors is a man between 25 and 39 years old with type 1 diabetes. Each CDR3 is given with its conserved first and last residue. Fields, in order: clone size, D gene, J gene, V gene, CDR3 DNA, CDR3 protein. D genes are given only for firm matches. The size entry is marked missing in some rows and otherwise reads once, few, many or a size class.

.,TRBD2,TRBJ2-7,TRBV6-1,TGTGCCAGCAGTGAATTCCTAGCGGCGCCCCGGTACTTC,CASSEFLAAPRYF
few,.,TRBJ2-3,TRBV30,TGTGCCTGGACTTCCTTCCTTAAAGATACGCAGTATTTT,CAWTSFLKDTQYF
few,.,TRBJ2-6,TRBV25-1,TGTGCCAGCAGCTCAGGGGCTGGGGCCAACGTCCTGACTTTC,CASSSGAGANVLTF
few,.,TRBJ2-7,TRBV9,TGTGCCAGCAGCGTAGAGGGAGCGGCCTCCTACGAGCAGTACTTC,CASSVEGAASYEQYF
.,TRBD1,TRBJ2-5,TRBV23-1,TGCGCCAGCAGTCAATCTTTTGACAGGGTGGAAGAGACCCAGTACTTC,CASSQSFDRVEETQYF
.,TRBD2,TRBJ2-5,TRBV28,TGTGCCAGCAGTTCACCGGGAGGAGAGACCCAGTACTTC,CASSSPGGETQYF
few,.,TRBJ2-1,TRBV28,TGTGCCAGCAGTAGCGGCCCTCAGTTCTTC,CASSSGPQFF
few,.,TRBJ2-5,TRBV27,TGTGCCAGCAGCCCCGAAAAGCGGGACCAAGAGACCCAGTACTTC,CASSPEKRDQETQYF
few,TRBD1,TRBJ1-1,TRBV29-1,TGCAGCGTTGAATCGCGGCAGGGGGCTGAAGCTTTCTTT,CSVESRQGAEAFF
.,TRBD1,TRBJ1-1,TRBV7-2,TGTGCCAGCAGCGAAGACAGGGGGCTGAACACTGAAGCTTTCTTT,CASSEDRGLNTEAFF